Listed below are T cell receptor beta chains from one sample, sequenced in a study of CD8 T cells in ankylosing spondylitis. MiXCR, run by TCRdb on the 5' RACE reads, gives a single entry per CDR3 protein. The sample contains about 250,000 distinct CDR3 sequences, roughly a third of which appear only once. What was sequenced was blood, either unsorted or a sorted T cell fraction (not recorded which). The receptors shown here come from a male donor with ankylosing spondylitis or in good health (not recorded which). CDR3s include the opening cysteine and the closing phenylalanine or tryptophan. The D gene is left open where the match is weak. Not all rows give a size; the values are once, few, many and, for expanded clones, a class.

v_call	j_call	clone_size	d_call	cdr3_aa	cdr3_nt
TRBV29-1	TRBJ1-1	few	-	CSVLYMNTEAFF	TGCAGCGTTCTCTATATGAACACTGAAGCTTTCTTT
TRBV27	TRBJ2-5	-	-	CASSAEDSHF	TGTGCCAGCAGTGCGGAAGACAGCCACTTC
TRBV20-1	TRBJ2-3	few	TRBD1	CSARDSLNPDTQYF	TGCAGTGCGAGGGACAGTTTAAACCCAGATACGCAGTATTTT
TRBV11-1	TRBJ1-1	-	-	CASSQDRTNTEAFF	TGTGCCAGCAGCCAGGACAGAACGAACACTGAAGCTTTCTTT
TRBV20-1	TRBJ2-7	many	-	CSAAGTLYEQYF	TGCAGTGCAGCCGGGACGTTGTACGAGCAGTACTTC
TRBV29-1	TRBJ2-6	few	-	CSVEDQELSGANVLTF	TGCAGCGTTGAAGATCAGGAGCTGTCTGGGGCCAACGTCCTGACTTTC
TRBV7-2	TRBJ1-2	-	-	CASSIEFGFRVIF	TGTGCCAGCAGCATAGAATTTGGTTTTCGGGTTATCTTC
TRBV20-1	TRBJ2-3	few	TRBD2	CSAAHRGGLSTDTQYF	TGCAGTGCTGCCCACCGGGGGGGACTTAGCACAGATACGCAGTATTTT
TRBV18	TRBJ1-2	-	-	CASSPTLEAYGYTF	TGTGCCAGCTCACCGACCCTGGAGGCGTATGGCTACACCTTC
TRBV29-1	TRBJ2-5	few	TRBD2	CSVVPAPGGETQYF	TGCAGCGTTGTCCCCGCGCCGGGGGGAGAGACCCAGTACTTC